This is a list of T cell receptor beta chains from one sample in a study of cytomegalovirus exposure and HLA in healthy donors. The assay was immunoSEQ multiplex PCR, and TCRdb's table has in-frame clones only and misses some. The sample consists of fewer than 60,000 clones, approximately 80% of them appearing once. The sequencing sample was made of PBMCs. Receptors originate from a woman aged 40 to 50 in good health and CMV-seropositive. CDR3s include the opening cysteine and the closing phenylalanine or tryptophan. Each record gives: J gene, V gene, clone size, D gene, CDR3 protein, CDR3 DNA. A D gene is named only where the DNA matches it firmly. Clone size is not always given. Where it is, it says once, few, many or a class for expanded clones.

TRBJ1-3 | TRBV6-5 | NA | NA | CASSTRRVSGNTIYF | TGTGCCAGCAGTACCCGGAGGGTGTCTGGAAACACCATATATTTT
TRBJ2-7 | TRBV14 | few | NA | CASSQGQLYEQYF | TGTGCCAGCAGCCAGGGACAACTGTACGAGCAGTACTTC
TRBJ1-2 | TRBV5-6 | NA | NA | CASSPQGTLYTF | TGTGCCAGCAGCCCCCAGGGAACACTCTACACCTTC
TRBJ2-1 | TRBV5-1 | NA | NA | CASSLATSQQFF | TGCGCCAGCAGCTTGGCCACTAGTCAGCAGTTCTTC
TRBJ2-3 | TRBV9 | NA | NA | CASSVQGRDTQYF | TGTGCCAGCAGCGTGCAGGGCAGAGATACGCAGTATTTT
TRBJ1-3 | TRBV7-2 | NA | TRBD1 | CASSLSGGNSGNTIYF | TGTGCCAGCAGCTTATCAGGGGGCAACTCTGGAAACACCATATATTTT
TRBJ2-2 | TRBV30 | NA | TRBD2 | CAWSRTSRGTGELFF | TGTGCCTGGAGTAGGACTAGCCGGGGGACCGGGGAGCTGTTTTTT
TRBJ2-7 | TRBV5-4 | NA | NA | CAGSSRGTRGYEQYF | TGTGCCGGCAGCTCGCGAGGGACACGGGGTTACGAGCAGTACTTC
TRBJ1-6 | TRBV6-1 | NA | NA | CASSQGQADNSPLHF | TGTGCCAGCAGTCAGGGACAAGCAGATAATTCACCCCTCCACTTT
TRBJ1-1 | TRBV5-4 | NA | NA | CASSSRSNTEAFF | TGTGCCAGCAGCTCGCGCTCGAACACTGAAGCTTTCTTT
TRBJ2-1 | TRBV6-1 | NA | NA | CASSEAGQGFGNEQFF | TGTGCCAGCAGTGAAGCGGGGCAGGGGTTCGGCAATGAGCAGTTCTTC
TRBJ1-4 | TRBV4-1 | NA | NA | CASSLVTGEKLFF | TGCGCCAGCAGCCTGGTCACCGGTGAAAAACTGTTTTTT
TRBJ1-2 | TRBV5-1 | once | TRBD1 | CASSSTGTGGTGYTF | TGCGCCAGCAGCTCGACCGGGACAGGGGGCACGGGCTACACCTTC
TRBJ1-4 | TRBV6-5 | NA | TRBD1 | CASSVTGGGREKLFF | TGTGCCAGCAGTGTCACAGGGGGCGGGCGTGAAAAACTGTTTTTT
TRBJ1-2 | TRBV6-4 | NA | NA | CASSPMDGGRSGYTF | TGTGCCAGCAGTCCAATGGATGGAGGGAGGAGTGGCTACACCTTC
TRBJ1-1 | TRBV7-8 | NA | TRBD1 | CASSLQGQGGTEAFF | TGTGCCAGCAGCCTCCAGGGACAGGGGGGCACTGAAGCTTTCTTT
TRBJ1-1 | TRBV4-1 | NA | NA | CASSPPDTEAFF | TGCGCCAGCAGCCCTCCCGACACTGAAGCTTTCTTT
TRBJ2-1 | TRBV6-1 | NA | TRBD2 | CASSELAGGQLQSGNEQFF | TGTGCCAGCAGTGAACTAGCGGGGGGGCAGTTGCAGTCAGGAAATGAGCAGTTCTTC
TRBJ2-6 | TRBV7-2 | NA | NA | CASSPRSGSGANVLTF | TGTGCCAGCAGCCCAAGGTCGGGGTCCGGGGCCAACGTCCTGACTTTC
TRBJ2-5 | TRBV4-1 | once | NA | CASSQAPVRGAREQYF | TGCGCCAGCAGCCAAGCTCCCGTCCGGGGGGCCCGTGAGCAGTACTTC
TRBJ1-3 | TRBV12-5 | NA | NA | CASGPLSGSGNTIYF | TGTGCTAGTGGTCCCCTCTCGGGCTCTGGAAACACCATATATTTT
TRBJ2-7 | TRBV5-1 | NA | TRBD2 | CASSLGVRGGNEQYF | TGCGCCAGCAGCTTGGGAGTTAGGGGAGGGAACGAGCAGTACTTC
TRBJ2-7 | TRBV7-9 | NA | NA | CASRQHFGYEQYF | TGTGCCAGCAGACAGCATTTTGGCTACGAGCAGTACTTC
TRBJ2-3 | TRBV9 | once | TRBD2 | CASSVGGGGADGTDTQYF | TGTGCCAGCAGCGTAGGGGGCGGGGGGGCAGACGGCACAGATACGCAGTATTTT
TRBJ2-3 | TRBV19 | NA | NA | CASNKQDRDTDTQYF | TGTGCCAGTAACAAACAGGACAGAGACACAGATACGCAGTATTTT
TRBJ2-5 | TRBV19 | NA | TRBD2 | CASSTWTSGEETQYF | TGTGCCAGTAGTACTTGGACTAGCGGGGAAGAGACCCAGTACTTC
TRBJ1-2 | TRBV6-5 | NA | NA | CASSSPTTGARYGYTF | TGTGCCAGCAGTTCACCAACGACTGGGGCAAGATATGGCTACACCTTC
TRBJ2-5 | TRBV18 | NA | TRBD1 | CASSPPGTVQETQYF | TGTGCCAGCTCACCACCGGGGACAGTCCAAGAGACCCAGTACTTC
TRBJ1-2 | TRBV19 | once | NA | CASSMAGTSYGYTF | TGTGCCAGTAGTATGGCAGGGACTTCCTATGGCTACACCTTC
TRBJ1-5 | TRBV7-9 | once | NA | CSSSRELDNSNQPQHF | TGTTCCAGCAGCCGCGAGTTAGATAATAGCAATCAGCCCCAGCATTTT
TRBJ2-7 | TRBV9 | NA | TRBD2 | CASSETGGGSYEQYF | TGTGCCAGCAGCGAAACGGGCGGGGGCTCCTACGAGCAGTACTTC
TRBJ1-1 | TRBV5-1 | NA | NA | CASSFPGVNTEAFF | TGCGCCAGCAGCTTTCCCGGGGTGAACACTGAAGCTTTCTTT
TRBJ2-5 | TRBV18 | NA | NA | CASSPRQIWLRSNEQGIRQETQYF | TGTGCCAGCTCACCGCGGCAGATTTGGTTAAGATCCAATGAACAGGGTATCAGGCAAGAGACCCAGTACTTC